This T cell receptor (beta chain) was profiled in a study of blood T cell repertoires in COVID-19. The overall study: Researchers got acute and convalescent COVID-19 samples from the United States, Italy and Spain. PBMCs, B-cell-depleted T cells, or T cells provided the cDNA or gDNA that made up the material.

Original processing notes: Reference gene primer amplification in the assay estimated nucleated cell counts. The assay was immunoSEQ multiplex PCR, and TCRdb's table has in-frame clones only and misses some. The V and J calls and clone size were taken over from that table, and D and trimming were inferred from the DNA. The sample yields some 140,000 clones, 84% seen once. The germline V and J ends were trimmed by 7 bases and 3 bases, with 15 bases remaining between them. The CDR3 contains 14 residues. CDR1 MGHRA and CDR2 YSYEKL come from the germline V gene. Sequencing used peripheral blood. The V call is TRBV4-1, the J call TRBJ1-2, with D possibly matching TRBD1 (6 bases). The sequence was collected from a human donor in a cohort sampled during active COVID-19. The CDR3 bases are TGCGCCAGCACACTGGCAGGGGCCGACTATGGCTACACCTTC. As protein: CASTLAGADYGYTF.